These 14 T cell receptor beta chains came from one sample sequenced in a study of CD8+ T cells in alopecia areata. Investigators isolated RNA and reverse transcribed it into cDNA to act as the sequencing template. Sequencing was performed with immunoSEQ multiplex PCR; in TCRdb, only in-frame clones are kept and a portion is missing. The sample carries around 210,000 clones, around 50% recorded once. The specimen sequenced was CD8+ T cells sorted from blood. The receptors derive from a human donor in good health.

The chain combines TRBV5-6 with TRBJ2-2, with D tentatively TRBD1 (5 bases). Germline V CDR1 and CDR2: SGHDT, YYEEEE. Deletions cut 0 bases from V and 2 bases from J, with 11 bases between. The CDR3 has 16 amino acids. In DNA form, the CDR3 reads TGTGCCAGCAGCTTGGGGGGCAGCCTAAACACCGGGGAGCTGTTTTTT. Amino acid sequence: CASSLGGSLNTGELFF.

The chain links TRBV2 to TRBJ2-3; no reliable D call. The CDR3 loop spans 16 amino acids. The germline V gene has CDR1 SNHLY and CDR2 FYNNEI. Trimming cost V 6 bases and J 5 bases, with 21 bases left between them. CDR3 protein: CASRVRDRGLEDTQYF. The DNA of the CDR3 is TGTGCCAGCAGGGTCCGTGACCGCGGTCTTGAAGATACGCAGTATTTT.

This clone was found a few times. Distinct nucleotide sequences in the sample also encode this CDR3. This chain joins TRBV5-1 and TRBJ2-7, with D possibly matching TRBD2 (6 bases). The CDR3 runs to 11 residues. The V end lost 4 bases, the J end lost 7 bases, and 9 bases lay between the germline ends. Germline lookup yields CDR1 SGHRS and CDR2 YFSETQ. The CDR3 reads CASSPGGEQYF. CDR3 coding DNA: TGCGCCAGCAGCCCCGGGGGAGAGCAGTACTTC.

For the CDR3, the DNA is TGTGCCAGTAGTCCCGGGACTAGCGGCTACGAGCAGTACTTC. Translating it yields CASSPGTSGYEQYF. J is TRBJ2-7 and V is TRBV19, with 11 bases aligning to TRBD2. CDR3 length: 14 amino acids. CDR1 is LNHDA and CDR2 is SQIVND in the germline V gene (reference sequence). V dropped 5 bases and J dropped 3; count of bases not matched to a gene: 3.

The V and J genes are TRBV19 and TRBJ1-6; unclear D gene. V was shortened by 10 bases and J by 5 bases, with 12 bases between the two germline ends. The germline gives CDR1 LNHDA, CDR2 SQIVND (reference sequence). This CDR3 contains 13 residues. The CDR3 DNA sequence: TGTGCCACCTCGGTGGCAGATAATTCACCCCTCCACTTT. Protein: CATSVADNSPLHF.

This clone was found once. This chain uses TRBV6-5 with TRBJ1-1; no definite D call. Germline V gene sequence: CDR1 MNHEY, CDR2 SVGAGI. V shed 2 bases and J shed 4 bases, with 11 bases lying between them. The length of the CDR3 is 14 residues. The CDR3: CASSYIGFGTEAFF. The CDR3 DNA sequence: TGTGCCAGCAGTTACATAGGGTTCGGCACTGAAGCTTTCTTT.

The chain has TRBV2 and TRBJ2-2, with 11 bases that match TRBD1. Trimming cost V 6 bases and J 5 bases; bases outside gene matches: 5. The length of the CDR3 is 15 residues. The germline CDR1 and CDR2 sequences are SNHLY and FYNNEI. CDR3 sequence: CASSAGTGGTGELFF. The CDR3, as DNA: TGTGCCAGCAGCGCCGGGACAGGGGGAACCGGGGAGCTGTTTTTT.

The sample holds a few counts of this clone. V is TRBV7-9 and J is TRBJ2-5; 9 bases agree with TRBD1. The CDR3 contains 13 residues. CDR1 is SEHNR and CDR2 is FQNEAQ in the germline V gene (reference sequence). V gave up 4 bases and J gave up 5 bases; unmatched junction bases: 2. The CDR3, as DNA: TGTGCCAGCAGCTCCGGGACAGGGGAGACCCAGTACTTC. Protein product: CASSSGTGETQYF. The variable domain in full, completed from reference TRBV7-9 and TRBJ2-5, reads DTGVSQNPRHKITKRGQNVTFRCDPISEHNRLYWYRQTLGQGPEFLTYFQNEAQLEKSRLLSDRFSAERPKGSFSTLEIQRTEQGDSAMYLCASSSGTGETQYFGPGTRLLVL.

This clone occurred once. This specimen includes other DNA sequences encoding the same CDR3. The V and J genes are TRBV9 and TRBJ2-7; D is uncertain. V lost 0 bases and J lost 0, with 7 bases in between. Germline assignment: CDR1 SGDLS and CDR2 YYNGEE. This CDR3 is 14 amino acids long. The CDR3 sequence: CASSVEGSSYEQYF. The CDR3 DNA reads TGTGCCAGCAGCGTAGAAGGATCCTCCTACGAGCAGTACTTC.

The V and J genes are TRBV10-3 and TRBJ2-5; 11 bases are a match to TRBD2. V gave up 5 bases and J gave up 2 bases; unmatched junction bases: 7. CDR3 length equals 16 residues. Germline V gene data show CDR1 as ENHRY and CDR2 as SYGVKD. The CDR3 DNA sequence: TGTGCCATCAGTTCACTAGCGGGGGACCTACAAGAGACCCAGTACTTC. Translating gives CAISSLAGDLQETQYF.

In the case of this clone: At the DNA level, this CDR3 is encoded by other sequences in the same sample as well. The CDR3 DNA sequence: TGCGCCAGCAGCTTGGAAGAGACCCAGTACTTC. Residues: CASSLEETQYF. This chain uses TRBV5-1 with TRBJ2-5, with D uncertain. V was pared by 0 bases and J by 3 bases, with 0 bases between. The CDR3 runs to 11 residues. CDR1 is SGHRS and CDR2 is YFSETQ in the germline V gene.

This sequence joins TRBV7-6 and TRBJ2-5; D is ambiguous. CDR1 and CDR2 from the germline V gene are SGHVS and FNYEAQ. The CDR3 is made up of 13 amino acids. V gave up 5 bases and J gave up 5 bases, with 12 bases separating them. The CDR3, as DNA: TGTGCCAGCAGCCAGCCCCCCGAGGAGACCCAGTACTTC. Amino acids: CASSQPPEETQYF.

This clone came up a few times. The V call is TRBV19, the J call TRBJ2-3; unclear D gene. Germline assignment: CDR1 LNHDA and CDR2 SQIVND (reference sequence). This CDR3 contains 11 residues. Between the trimmed V and J ends, which lost 6 bases and 3 bases, there was a span of 4 bases. The CDR3 region has the DNA TGTGCCAGTAGGAAAACAGATACGCAGTATTTT. Amino acid sequence: CASRKTDTQYF.

The chain employs TRBV4-1 and TRBJ1-1; D is possibly TRBD1 (5 bases). CDR1 is MGHRA, CDR2 YSYEKL, per germline. Trimming left V 5 bases short and J 2 bases short, with 18 bases between. The CDR3 is 16 residues long. CDR3 residues: CASSVIGLGANTEAFF. The CDR3 DNA reads TGCGCCAGCAGCGTTATTGGGTTAGGGGCAAACACTGAAGCTTTCTTT.